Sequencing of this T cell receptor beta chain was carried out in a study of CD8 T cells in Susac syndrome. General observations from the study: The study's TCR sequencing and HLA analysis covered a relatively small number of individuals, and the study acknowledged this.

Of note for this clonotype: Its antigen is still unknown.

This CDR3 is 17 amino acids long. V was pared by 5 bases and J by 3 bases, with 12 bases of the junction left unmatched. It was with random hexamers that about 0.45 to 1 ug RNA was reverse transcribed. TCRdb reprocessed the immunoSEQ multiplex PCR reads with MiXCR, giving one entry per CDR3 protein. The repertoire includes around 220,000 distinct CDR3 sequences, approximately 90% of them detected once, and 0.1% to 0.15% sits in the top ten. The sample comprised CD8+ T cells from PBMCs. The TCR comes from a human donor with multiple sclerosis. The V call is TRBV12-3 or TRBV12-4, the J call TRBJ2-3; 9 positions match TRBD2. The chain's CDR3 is CASSPLGLAKDTDTQYF. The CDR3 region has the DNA TGTGCCAGCAGTCCTCTCGGACTAGCGAAAGATACAGATACGCAGTATTTT.